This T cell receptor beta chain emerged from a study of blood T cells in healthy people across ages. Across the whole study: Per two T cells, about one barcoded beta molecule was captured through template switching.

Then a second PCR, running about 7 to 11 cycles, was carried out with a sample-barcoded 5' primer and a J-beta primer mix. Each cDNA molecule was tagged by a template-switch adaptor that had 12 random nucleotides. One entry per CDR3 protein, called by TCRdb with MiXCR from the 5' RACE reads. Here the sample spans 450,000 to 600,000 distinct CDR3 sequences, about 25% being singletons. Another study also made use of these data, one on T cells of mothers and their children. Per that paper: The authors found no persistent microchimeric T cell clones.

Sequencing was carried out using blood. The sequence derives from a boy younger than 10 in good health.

This CDR3 reads CASSVRVQETQYF. CDR3 in DNA: TGTGCCAGCAGCGTACGAGTACAAGAGACCCAGTACTTC. V gene TRBV9 combines with J gene TRBJ2-5; no clear D. Trimming removed 1 base at V and 2 bases at J, with 6 bases between. This CDR3 is 13 amino acids long. Germline CDR1 SGDLS, CDR2 YYNGEE. The variable domain in full, with the rest retrieved from reference TRBV9 and TRBJ2-5, is DSGVTQTPKHLITATGQRVTLRCSPRSGDLSVYWYQQSLDQGLQFLIQYYNGEERAKGNILERFSAQQFPDLHSELNLSSLELGDSALYFCASSVRVQETQYFGPGTRLLVL.